The entry below describes one T cell receptor beta chain. Its cognate antigen is unknown. One junction end does not reproduce the germline sequence, and a read error may be involved. The sample comes from a study of cytomegalovirus exposure and HLA in healthy donors. Both 60 Vbeta primers and 13 Jbeta primers went into the PCR. The table came from immunoSEQ multiplex PCR; TCRdb's copy has only in-frame clones and leaves some out. The sample lists some 130,000 clones, about 74% occurring once. The CDR3 totals 13 residues. CDR1 SEHNR and CDR2 FQNEAQ come from the germline V gene (reference sequence). Study conclusions and caveats: Several of the most significant clusters appeared linked to common viral pathogens, based on a later analysis. Highly shared sequence variants in one cluster were likely a sequencing artifact. The analysis excluded some indistinguishable V segments, including TRBV6-2 and TRBV6-3.

The sample consisted of PBMCs. The chain links TRBV7-9 to TRBJ2-7; D remains unclear. The receptor was derived from a male donor in good health and CMV-seronegative. The CDR3: CSSSLTPRYEQYF. For the CDR3, the DNA is TGTTCCAGCAGCTTAACCCCGAGGTACGAGCAGTACTTC. Full variable domain (rest looked up from reference TRBV7-9 and TRBJ2-7): DTGVSQNPRHKITKRGQNVTFRCDPISEHNRLYWYRQTLGQGPEFLTYFQNEAQLEKSRLLSDRFSAERPKGSFSTLEIQRTEQGDSAMYLCSSSLTPRYEQYFGPGTRLTVT.